This is a list of T cell receptor beta chains from one sample in a study of OX40 agonist ivuxolimab in advanced cancers. The data were produced by immunoSEQ multiplex PCR, yet TCRdb's version contains in-frame clones alone and is incomplete. Among tens of thousands of clones listed, approximately 91% were seen once. Material: CD4+ or CD8+ T cells sorted from blood, obtained in a trial of the OX40 agonist ivuxolimab. These receptors were collected from an adult with an advanced solid tumor such as melanoma, head and neck, liver or kidney cancer. Both conserved end residues are part of each CDR3. Fields, in order: clone size, V gene, J gene, D gene, CDR3 length, CDR3 DNA, CDR3 protein. A D gene is named only where the DNA matches it firmly. The listing skips clone size in some rows; elsewhere it reads once, few, many or a size class.

clone size: .
V gene: TRBV27
J gene: TRBJ2-7
D gene: .
CDR3 length: 13
CDR3 DNA: TGTGCCAGCAGTATCTCAGCTAGCTACGAGCAGTACTTC
CDR3 protein: CASSISASYEQYF

clone size: .
V gene: TRBV11-2
J gene: TRBJ2-7
D gene: .
CDR3 length: 12
CDR3 DNA: TGTGCCAGCAGCTGGCCCTCCTACGAGCAGTACTTC
CDR3 protein: CASSWPSYEQYF

clone size: .
V gene: TRBV27
J gene: TRBJ2-7
D gene: .
CDR3 length: 14
CDR3 DNA: TGTGCCAGCAGTCAGACAGGTTGGGGCTACGAGCAGTACTTC
CDR3 protein: CASSQTGWGYEQYF

clone size: .
V gene: TRBV4-1
J gene: TRBJ2-3
D gene: .
CDR3 length: 20
CDR3 DNA: TGCGCCAGCAGCCAAAGAACTAGCAGACACACCATGGGGAGCACAGATACGCAGTATTTT
CDR3 protein: CASSQRTSRHTMGSTDTQYF

clone size: once
V gene: TRBV4-2
J gene: TRBJ1-5
D gene: TRBD1
CDR3 length: 17
CDR3 DNA: TGTGCCAGCAGCCAAGATTGGTTAGGGACAGGGGATCAGCCCCAGCATTTT
CDR3 protein: CASSQDWLGTGDQPQHF

clone size: .
V gene: TRBV14
J gene: TRBJ2-5
D gene: TRBD2
CDR3 length: 17
CDR3 DNA: TGTGCCAGCAGCCAAGCGACGTGGGTAGCGGGAGAAGAGACCCAGTACTTC
CDR3 protein: CASSQATWVAGEETQYF

clone size: .
V gene: TRBV5-4
J gene: TRBJ2-2
D gene: TRBD2
CDR3 length: 17
CDR3 DNA: TGCGCCAGCAGCCAAGAGTTGGCTAGCGGGAGTATCGGGGAGCTGTTTTTT
CDR3 protein: CASSQELASGSIGELFF

clone size: .
V gene: TRBV7-9
J gene: TRBJ2-1
D gene: TRBD2
CDR3 length: 16
CDR3 DNA: TGTGCCAGCAGCTTAGGGTCGGGGACTAGGGTCAATGAGCAGTTCTTC
CDR3 protein: CASSLGSGTRVNEQFF

clone size: .
V gene: TRBV13
J gene: TRBJ2-2
D gene: TRBD2
CDR3 length: 16
CDR3 DNA: TGTGCCAGCAGCACCCTGACTAGCGCTAACACCGGGGAGCTGTTTTTT
CDR3 protein: CASSTLTSANTGELFF

clone size: .
V gene: TRBV7-6
J gene: TRBJ2-1
D gene: .
CDR3 length: 15
CDR3 DNA: TGTGCCAGCACTGAGATGCTCGGATACGACAATGAGCAGTTCTTC
CDR3 protein: CASTEMLGYDNEQFF

clone size: .
V gene: TRBV4-1
J gene: TRBJ2-7
D gene: .
CDR3 length: 13
CDR3 DNA: TGCGCCAGCAGCGTCGATCGATACTACGAGCAGTACTTC
CDR3 protein: CASSVDRYYEQYF

clone size: .
V gene: TRBV29-1
J gene: TRBJ2-5
D gene: .
CDR3 length: 15
CDR3 DNA: TGCAGCGTTGAGGCACAGGGAGGACTTCAAGAGACCCAGTACTTC
CDR3 protein: CSVEAQGGLQETQYF

clone size: once
V gene: TRBV15
J gene: TRBJ2-1
D gene: TRBD1
CDR3 length: 18
CDR3 DNA: TGTGCCACCAGCAGAGAGCTCCTTCTCGGGACAGCCTACAATGAGCAGTTCTTC
CDR3 protein: CATSRELLLGTAYNEQFF

clone size: .
V gene: TRBV5-4
J gene: TRBJ1-2
D gene: .
CDR3 length: 14
CDR3 DNA: TGTGCCAGCAGCTTAAGGTCAGACTACTATGGCTACACCTTC
CDR3 protein: CASSLRSDYYGYTF

clone size: once
V gene: TRBV19
J gene: TRBJ1-1
D gene: .
CDR3 length: 13
CDR3 DNA: TGTGCCAGTAGTATGGGTTTGAACACTGAAGCTTTCTTT
CDR3 protein: CASSMGLNTEAFF

clone size: .
V gene: TRBV5-5
J gene: TRBJ2-1
D gene: .
CDR3 length: 16
CDR3 DNA: TGTGCCAGCAGCCAGATACAGCTTCTCTCCAACAATGAGCAGTTCTTC
CDR3 protein: CASSQIQLLSNNEQFF

clone size: .
V gene: TRBV9
J gene: TRBJ2-7
D gene: .
CDR3 length: 14
CDR3 DNA: TGTGCCAGCAGCCCCGGGACTCGCGACTACGAGCAGTACTTC
CDR3 protein: CASSPGTRDYEQYF

clone size: .
V gene: TRBV11-2
J gene: TRBJ2-5
D gene: .
CDR3 length: 16
CDR3 DNA: TGTGCCAGCAGCCAAGAAGAGTTTGGGTTTGAAGAGACCCAGTACTTC
CDR3 protein: CASSQEEFGFEETQYF

clone size: .
V gene: TRBV7-8
J gene: TRBJ2-7
D gene: .
CDR3 length: 15
CDR3 DNA: TGTGCCAGCAGCTCACTCAGGGCGGGCTCCTACGAGCAGTACTTC
CDR3 protein: CASSSLRAGSYEQYF

clone size: .
V gene: TRBV6-5
J gene: TRBJ2-7
D gene: .
CDR3 length: 13
CDR3 DNA: TGTGCCAGCAGTTACTCGGAGCTCGAGGGGCAGTACTTC
CDR3 protein: CASSYSELEGQYF

clone size: once
V gene: TRBV7-3
J gene: TRBJ2-3
D gene: .
CDR3 length: 14
CDR3 DNA: TGTGCCAGCAGCTTATATCCGGGGACAGATACGCAGTATTTT
CDR3 protein: CASSLYPGTDTQYF

clone size: .
V gene: TRBV27
J gene: TRBJ1-5
D gene: .
CDR3 length: 13
CDR3 DNA: TGTGCCAGCAGTTTACTTGCTTTCCAGCCCCAGCATTTT
CDR3 protein: CASSLLAFQPQHF

clone size: once
V gene: TRBV9
J gene: TRBJ2-7
D gene: TRBD2
CDR3 length: 15
CDR3 DNA: TGTGCCAGCAGCGTAGCGCCCGGACTAGAAGACGAGCAGTACTTC
CDR3 protein: CASSVAPGLEDEQYF

clone size: .
V gene: TRBV6-5
J gene: TRBJ1-5
D gene: .
CDR3 length: 15
CDR3 DNA: TGTGCCAGCAGTGCCTTCGGACGAGCCGATCAGCCCCAGCATTTT
CDR3 protein: CASSAFGRADQPQHF

clone size: medium-sized
V gene: TRBV13
J gene: TRBJ2-2
D gene: .
CDR3 length: 16
CDR3 DNA: TGTGCCAGCAGCTTAGTCCCAGGGGAGGAGACCGGGGAGCTGTTTTTT
CDR3 protein: CASSLVPGEETGELFF

clone size: .
V gene: TRBV5-1
J gene: TRBJ2-7
D gene: TRBD2
CDR3 length: 13
CDR3 DNA: TGCGCCAGCGGGACTAGCGAAACCTACGAGCAGTACTTC
CDR3 protein: CASGTSETYEQYF

clone size: .
V gene: TRBV7-8
J gene: TRBJ2-3
D gene: .
CDR3 length: 16
CDR3 DNA: TGTGCCAGCAGCTCCCCGGAGACTAAGGGCACAGATACGCAGTATTTT
CDR3 protein: CASSSPETKGTDTQYF

clone size: once
V gene: TRBV5-6
J gene: TRBJ2-2
D gene: .
CDR3 length: 13
CDR3 DNA: TGTGCCAGCAGCTTGGGGAACACCGGGGAGCTGTTTTTT
CDR3 protein: CASSLGNTGELFF

clone size: .
V gene: TRBV7-9
J gene: TRBJ2-7
D gene: .
CDR3 length: 14
CDR3 DNA: TGTGCCAGCAGCTTATGGGACATTCCCTACGAGCAGTACTTC
CDR3 protein: CASSLWDIPYEQYF

clone size: .
V gene: TRBV9
J gene: TRBJ2-1
D gene: TRBD2
CDR3 length: 13
CDR3 DNA: TGTGCCAGCACTGGGACTACTGGCAATGAGCAGTTCTTC
CDR3 protein: CASTGTTGNEQFF

clone size: .
V gene: TRBV14
J gene: TRBJ2-1
D gene: TRBD1
CDR3 length: 15
CDR3 DNA: TGTGCCAGCAGCCAGAGACAGGGCTCCTACAATGAGCAGTTCTTC
CDR3 protein: CASSQRQGSYNEQFF

clone size: .
V gene: TRBV7-8
J gene: TRBJ2-2
D gene: .
CDR3 length: 11
CDR3 DNA: TGTGCGAGCAAGGACACCGGGGAGCTGTTTTTT
CDR3 protein: CASKDTGELFF

clone size: .
V gene: TRBV5-1
J gene: TRBJ2-5
D gene: TRBD2
CDR3 length: 15
CDR3 DNA: TGCGCCAGCAGCTTTAATGGACTAGTCCAAGAGACCCAGTACTTC
CDR3 protein: CASSFNGLVQETQYF

clone size: .
V gene: TRBV7-6
J gene: TRBJ2-2
D gene: TRBD2
CDR3 length: 14
CDR3 DNA: TGTGCCAGCAGCCTAGCGGGAGACACCGGGGAGCTGTTTTTT
CDR3 protein: CASSLAGDTGELFF

clone size: .
V gene: TRBV27
J gene: TRBJ2-7
D gene: TRBD2
CDR3 length: 15
CDR3 DNA: TGTGCCAGCAGTTTAATACCGCTAGCGGGAGGCGAGCAGTACTTC
CDR3 protein: CASSLIPLAGGEQYF

clone size: .
V gene: TRBV29-1
J gene: TRBJ2-2
D gene: .
CDR3 length: 12
CDR3 DNA: TGCAGCGTAGAGGTCCGCACCGGGGAGCTGTTTTTT
CDR3 protein: CSVEVRTGELFF

clone size: .
V gene: TRBV7-6
J gene: TRBJ2-5
D gene: .
CDR3 length: 14
CDR3 DNA: TGTGCCAGCAGCTTAGCGCGCAGAACGGAGACCCAGTACTTC
CDR3 protein: CASSLARRTETQYF

clone size: .
V gene: TRBV5-3
J gene: TRBJ2-1
D gene: .
CDR3 length: 14
CDR3 DNA: TGTGCCAGCAGCTTGTTGCAGGGAAACAATGAGCAGTTCTTC
CDR3 protein: CASSLLQGNNEQFF

clone size: once
V gene: TRBV9
J gene: TRBJ1-3
D gene: .
CDR3 length: 16
CDR3 DNA: TGTGCCAGCAGCCTCTTGGACGGGAGCTCTGGAAACACCATATATTTT
CDR3 protein: CASSLLDGSSGNTIYF

clone size: .
V gene: TRBV15
J gene: TRBJ2-7
D gene: TRBD2
CDR3 length: 15
CDR3 DNA: TGTGCCACCAGCAGAGAAAGGCTAGCGGGTAGCGAGCAGTACTTC
CDR3 protein: CATSRERLAGSEQYF

clone size: .
V gene: TRBV7-9
J gene: TRBJ1-1
D gene: .
CDR3 length: 12
CDR3 DNA: TGTGCCAGCAATACGGGGGTTGCTGAAGCTTTCTTT
CDR3 protein: CASNTGVAEAFF

clone size: .
V gene: TRBV18
J gene: TRBJ1-1
D gene: TRBD1
CDR3 length: 14
CDR3 DNA: TGTGCCAGCTTTGGCGGGACAGGGGACACTGAAGCTTTCTTT
CDR3 protein: CASFGGTGDTEAFF

clone size: once
V gene: TRBV9
J gene: TRBJ2-5
D gene: .
CDR3 length: 14
CDR3 DNA: TGTGCCAGCAGCCTCTACGGGGACCAAGAGACCCAGTACTTC
CDR3 protein: CASSLYGDQETQYF

clone size: .
V gene: TRBV25-1
J gene: TRBJ2-7
D gene: .
CDR3 length: 12
CDR3 DNA: TGTGCCAGCAGTCAGACAGGCTACGAGCAGTACTTC
CDR3 protein: CASSQTGYEQYF

clone size: .
V gene: TRBV30
J gene: TRBJ1-3
D gene: .
CDR3 length: 18
CDR3 DNA: TGTGCCTGGAGGCCCGGGACGGAGGTTATCACTGGGGGAAACACCATATATTTT
CDR3 protein: CAWRPGTEVITGGNTIYF

clone size: .
V gene: TRBV2
J gene: TRBJ2-5
D gene: .
CDR3 length: 11
CDR3 DNA: TGTGCCAGCAATGCCCGGGAGACCCAGTACTTC
CDR3 protein: CASNARETQYF

clone size: .
V gene: TRBV5-4
J gene: TRBJ2-2
D gene: .
CDR3 length: 16
CDR3 DNA: TGTGCCAGCTCCCCCTGGATGACAGAATCCACCGGGGAGCTGTTTTTT
CDR3 protein: CASSPWMTESTGELFF

clone size: .
V gene: TRBV5-1
J gene: TRBJ2-1
D gene: TRBD2
CDR3 length: 15
CDR3 DNA: TGCGCCAGCAGCTTGGAGGTAGCGGGAGGGAATGAGCAGTTCTTC
CDR3 protein: CASSLEVAGGNEQFF

clone size: .
V gene: TRBV4-3
J gene: TRBJ2-7
D gene: .
CDR3 length: 16
CDR3 DNA: TGCGCCAGCAGCCAAGATTTCGCGGAGGCCTCCTACGAGCAGTACTTC
CDR3 protein: CASSQDFAEASYEQYF

clone size: few
V gene: TRBV4-1
J gene: TRBJ1-1
D gene: .
CDR3 length: 15
CDR3 DNA: TGCGCCAGCAGCCATTTCTATCAGGGAGGAACTGAAGCTTTCTTT
CDR3 protein: CASSHFYQGGTEAFF

clone size: .
V gene: TRBV7-6
J gene: TRBJ1-1
D gene: .
CDR3 length: 13
CDR3 DNA: TGTGCCAGCAGCTTATTTTTTAACACTGAAGCTTTCTTT
CDR3 protein: CASSLFFNTEAFF

clone size: once
V gene: TRBV4-2
J gene: TRBJ1-1
D gene: TRBD1
CDR3 length: 19
CDR3 DNA: TGTGCCAGCAGCCAAGGGATCGGACAGGGGGTTGAGATGAACACTGAAGCTTTCTTT
CDR3 protein: CASSQGIGQGVEMNTEAFF